Listed here is a single TCR beta chain. As yet, its antigen is unknown. Germline loops: CDR1 SGHAT, CDR2 FQNNGV. The V segment lost 5 bases and the J segment 2 bases; nucleotides outside the gene matches: 5. The CDR3 is 14 amino acids. The data belong to a study of shared clonotypes between healthy human individuals. Findings and caveats of the study: Sampling covered nothing but blood. Tissue TCR repertoires likely differ from those found in blood.

Deep was the level used in running the assay. TCRdb keeps only in-frame clones here, not all; method: immunoSEQ multiplex PCR. The sample lists fewer than 600,000 clones, 79% occurring once. The V gene is TRBV11-2, the J gene TRBJ2-7, with 8 bases that match TRBD2. The sequence derives from a woman between 40 and 50 years old in good health. Some clones in this sample may be carry-over from other donors' samples. The specimen sequenced was PBMCs. The CDR3 region is CASSPAGGTYEQYF. Written as DNA, the CDR3 is TGTGCCAGCAGCCCCGCGGGGGGTACCTACGAGCAGTACTTC.